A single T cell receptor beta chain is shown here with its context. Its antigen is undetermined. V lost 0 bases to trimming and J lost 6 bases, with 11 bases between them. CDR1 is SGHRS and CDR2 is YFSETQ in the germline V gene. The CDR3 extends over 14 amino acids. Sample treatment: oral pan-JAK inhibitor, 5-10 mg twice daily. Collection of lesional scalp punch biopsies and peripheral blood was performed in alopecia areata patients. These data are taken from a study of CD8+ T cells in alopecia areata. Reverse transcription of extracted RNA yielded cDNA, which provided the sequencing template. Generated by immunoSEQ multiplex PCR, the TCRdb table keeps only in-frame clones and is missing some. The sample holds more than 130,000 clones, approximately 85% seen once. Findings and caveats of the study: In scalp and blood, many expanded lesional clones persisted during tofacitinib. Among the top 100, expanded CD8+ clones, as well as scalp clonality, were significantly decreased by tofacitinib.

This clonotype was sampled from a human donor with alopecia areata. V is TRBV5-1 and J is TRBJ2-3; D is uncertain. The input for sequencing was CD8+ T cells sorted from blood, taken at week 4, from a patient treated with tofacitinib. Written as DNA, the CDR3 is TGCGCCAGCAGCTTGGGGGCAGGAACGGATACGCAGTATTTT. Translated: CASSLGAGTDTQYF.